This TCR beta chain was documented in a study of blood T cell repertoires in COVID-19. The CDR3 consists of 14 residues. The V and J ends lost 0 bases and 8 bases respectively, with 11 bases between them. In germline, CDR1 is SGHRS, CDR2 YFSETQ. Assay used: immunoSEQ multiplex PCR; TCRdb lists only in-frame clones, some missing. The repertoire includes roughly 330,000 clones, approximately 89% of them detected once, and less than 6% sits in the top ten. The count of this clone is one. The clonotype comes from a woman in her 30s who had recovered from COVID-19. The chain uses TRBV5-1 and TRBJ1-4; D is ambiguous. Sequenced sample: PBMCs or T cells enriched from blood (not recorded which). CDR3 DNA: TGCGCCAGCAGCTTGGCGGGTGGCCAAGAAAAACTGTTTTTT. Protein: CASSLAGGQEKLFF.